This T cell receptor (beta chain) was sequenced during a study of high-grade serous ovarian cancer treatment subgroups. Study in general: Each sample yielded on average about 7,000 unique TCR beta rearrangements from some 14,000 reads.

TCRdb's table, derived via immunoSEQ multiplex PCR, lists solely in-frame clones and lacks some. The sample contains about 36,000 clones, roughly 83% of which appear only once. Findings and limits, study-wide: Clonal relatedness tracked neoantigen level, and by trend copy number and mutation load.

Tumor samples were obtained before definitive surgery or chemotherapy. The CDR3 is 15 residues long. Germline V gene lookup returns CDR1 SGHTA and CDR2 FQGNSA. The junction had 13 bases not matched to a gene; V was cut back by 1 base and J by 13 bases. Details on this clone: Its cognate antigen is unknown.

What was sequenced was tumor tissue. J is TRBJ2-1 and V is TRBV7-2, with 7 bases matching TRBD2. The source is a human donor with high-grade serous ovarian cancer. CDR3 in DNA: TGTGCCAGCAGCTTAGGGCGATCGGGAGGTCTTCTCCAGTTCTTC. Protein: CASSLGRSGGLLQFF.